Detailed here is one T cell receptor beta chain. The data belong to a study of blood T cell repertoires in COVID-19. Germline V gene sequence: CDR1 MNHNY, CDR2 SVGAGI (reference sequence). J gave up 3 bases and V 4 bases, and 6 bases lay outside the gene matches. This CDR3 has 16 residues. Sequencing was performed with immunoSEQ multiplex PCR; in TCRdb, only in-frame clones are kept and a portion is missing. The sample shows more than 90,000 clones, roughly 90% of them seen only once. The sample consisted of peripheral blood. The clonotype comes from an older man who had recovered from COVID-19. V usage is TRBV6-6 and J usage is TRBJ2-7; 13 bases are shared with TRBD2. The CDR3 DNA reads TGTGCCAGCAGTTCCTTGGGGACTAGCGGGAACTACGAGCAGTACTTC. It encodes CASSSLGTSGNYEQYF.